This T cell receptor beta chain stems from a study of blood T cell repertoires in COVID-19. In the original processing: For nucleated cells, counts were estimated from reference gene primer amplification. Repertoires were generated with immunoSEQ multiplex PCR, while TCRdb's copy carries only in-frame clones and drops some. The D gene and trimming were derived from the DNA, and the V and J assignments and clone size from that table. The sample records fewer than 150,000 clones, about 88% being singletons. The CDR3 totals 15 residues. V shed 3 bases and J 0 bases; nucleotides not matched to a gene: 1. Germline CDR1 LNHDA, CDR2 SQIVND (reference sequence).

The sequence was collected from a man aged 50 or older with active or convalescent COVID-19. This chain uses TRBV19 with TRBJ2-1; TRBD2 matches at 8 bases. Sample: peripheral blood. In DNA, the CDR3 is TGTGCCAGTAGTATGAGCGGGAGCTCCTACAATGAGCAGTTCTTC. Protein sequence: CASSMSGSSYNEQFF.